The 6 T cell receptor beta chains below come from one sample, sequenced in a study of blood T cell repertoires in COVID-19. Sequencing used immunoSEQ multiplex PCR; TCRdb keeps in-frame clones, though not all of them. The sample contains just over 650,000 clones, more than 80% of which appear only once. Sequencing used peripheral blood. These receptors were obtained from a woman aged 18 to 35 with acute or convalescent COVID-19.

J is TRBJ2-7 and V is TRBV4-1, with 7 bases lining up with TRBD2. The CDR3 consists of 15 residues. The germline CDR1 and CDR2 sequences are MGHRA and YSYEKL. V was pared by 2 bases and J by 3 bases, with 7 bases of the junction left unmatched. This chain's CDR3 is CASSQHGTTLYEQYF. CDR3 nucleotides: TGCGCCAGCAGCCAACACGGGACTACCCTCTACGAGCAGTACTTC.

The gene calls are TRBV20-1 and TRBJ2-3; D not resolved. The length of the CDR3 is 13 residues. Per germline, CDR1 DFQATT and CDR2 SNEGSKA (reference sequence). V was shortened by 3 bases and J by 1 base, with 8 bases between the two germline ends. The CDR3, as DNA: TGCAGTGCTAGTTCAGAACGCACAGATACGCAGTATTTT. Amino acid sequence: CSASSERTDTQYF.

Comments on this clone: The sample holds other DNA sequences that translate to the same CDR3. The CDR3 loop reads CASTRGSNYGYTF. The CDR3 DNA is TGTGCCAGCACCAGGGGCAGCAACTATGGCTACACCTTC. The chain has TRBV6-5 and TRBJ1-2, with D possibly being TRBD1 (6 bases). Deletions cut 7 bases from V and 2 bases from J, with 11 bases between. This CDR3 has 13 residues. CDR1 MNHEY and CDR2 SVGAGI come from the germline V gene.

J is TRBJ2-1 and V is TRBV9; TRBD2 matches at 8 bases. The CDR3 has 15 residues. V lost 0 bases, J lost 7 bases, and 6 bases stayed unmatched. Germline CDR1 and CDR2: SGDLS and YYNGEE. This chain's CDR3 is CASSVGNSGVNEQFF. The CDR3 bases are TGTGCCAGCAGCGTAGGTAATAGCGGGGTGAATGAGCAGTTCTTC.

The DNA of the CDR3 is TGTGCCAGCAGTTTGGGCGGGTCTGAAGCTTTCTTT. Protein product: CASSLGGSEAFF. The chain combines TRBV28 with TRBJ1-1; D is unresolved. The V gene lost 3 bases and the J gene lost 6 bases, with 8 bases spanning the gap. Germline lookup yields CDR1 MDHEN and CDR2 SYDVKM. This CDR3 contains 12 residues.

The chain combines TRBV5-1 with TRBJ2-7; D might be TRBD1 (6 bases). Germline V gene sequence: CDR1 SGHRS, CDR2 YFSETQ. V lost 0 bases and J lost 2, with 9 bases in between. The CDR3 is 14 amino acids. The CDR3 region has the DNA TGCGCCAGCAGCTTGGAACAGGGACCCTACGAGCAGTACTTC. The encoded protein is CASSLEQGPYEQYF.